The clone carrying this T cell receptor (beta chain) was observed many times. This entry is derived from a study of T-cell reconstitution after alpha-beta-depleted transplantation in children. The library targeted TCRbeta and was prepared with unique molecular identifiers. MiXCR, run by TCRdb on the PCR reads, gives a single entry per CDR3 protein. Here the sample spans roughly 300,000 distinct CDR3 sequences, over 8% being singletons. The CDR3 extends over 10 amino acids. The germline V gene encodes CDR1 DFQATT and CDR2 SNEGSKA (reference sequence). V lost 6 bases and J lost 5, with 7 bases in between.

J is TRBJ2-5 and V is TRBV20-1, with D tentatively TRBD1 or TRBD2 (5 bases each). The sequencing used PBMCs from the stem cell graft donor, collected from the stem cell graft. This sequence originates from a human donor who donated a stem cell graft to a child with SCID. CDR3 DNA: TGCAGTGCCTGGGGGGAGACCCAGTACTTC. Amino acids: CSAWGETQYF.